The entry below describes one T cell receptor beta chain. Its antigen is not known. Trimming removed 0 bases at V and 3 bases at J, with 9 bases between. This CDR3 has 15 amino acids. In germline, CDR1 is SGHRS, CDR2 YFSETQ. Naive CD4+ cells were CD45RA-selected; the remaining cells were memory. These data belong to a study of shared clonotypes between healthy human individuals. General study points: Clonotype sharing across donors was expected to vary with sequencing depth.

TCRdb's copy holds only in-frame clones and misses some; the assay was immunoSEQ multiplex PCR. The data contain hundreds of thousands of clones, roughly 73% of them singletons. The genes are TRBV5-1 and TRBJ1-4, with D possibly being TRBD1 (5 bases). This clonotype originated in a woman in her thirties in good health. Sequences were obtained from memory CD4+ T cells sorted from blood. Subset: CD45RA-negative fraction. CDR3 nucleotides: TGCGCCAGCAGCTTGGCCGTGGGGGCTAATGAAAAACTGTTTTTT. It codes for CASSLAVGANEKLFF.